The rows below give T cell receptor beta chains drawn from one sample of a study of cytomegalovirus exposure and HLA in healthy donors. TCRdb's copy holds only in-frame clones and misses some; the assay was immunoSEQ multiplex PCR. The data show some 77,000 clones, with over 70% seen just once and 5.5% to 8.5% held by the top ten. The sample taken for sequencing was PBMCs. The receptors shown here come from a woman aged 40 to 50 in good health and CMV-seronegative. The CDR3 runs from the conserved cysteine through the conserved F or W. The D gene is left open where the match is weak. Rows may omit the clone size; those that give it use once, few, many or a size class.

NA TRBJ1-5 TRBV9 NA 15 TGTGCCAGCAGCGCGTTACAGGGTTCCAATCAGCCCCAGCATTTT CASSALQGSNQPQHF
NA TRBJ1-3 TRBV4-1 once 16 TGCGCCAGCAGCTTGGAGGGGTTTATCTCTGGAAACACCATATATTTT CASSLEGFISGNTIYF
NA TRBJ2-7 TRBV4-3 NA 14 TGCGCCAGCAGCCAAGTCGGCGGATGGAGGGAGCAGTACTTC CASSQVGGWREQYF
NA TRBJ2-5 TRBV7-7 NA 13 TGTGCCAGCAGCCCCGCGGGCCAAGAGACCCAGTACTTC CASSPAGQETQYF
TRBD1 TRBJ2-7 TRBV5-1 NA 13 TGCGCCAGCAGCTTTACAGGGGGCTACGAGCAGTACTTC CASSFTGGYEQYF
NA TRBJ2-1 TRBV5-1 NA 13 TGCGCCAGCGGAGAAGAATCAATCAATGAGCAGTTCTTC CASGEESINEQFF
TRBD1 TRBJ1-2 TRBV6-5 NA 15 TGTGCCAGCAGTGTCCGACAGGGGGCCAACTATGGCTACACCTTC CASSVRQGANYGYTF
TRBD1 TRBJ2-7 TRBV6-6 NA 14 TGTGCCAGCAGCTCTTACGCGACAGGGTACGAGCAGTACTTC CASSSYATGYEQYF
TRBD1 TRBJ2-1 TRBV19 NA 14 TGTGCCTCCACCCCGGGACAGGGATTCGATGAGCAGTTCTTC CASTPGQGFDEQFF
NA TRBJ1-6 TRBV7-8 NA 15 TGTGCCAGCAGCACCGGAACCAGGTCCTATTCAACCCTCCACTTT CASSTGTRSYSTLHF
NA TRBJ2-2 TRBV2 NA 13 TGTGCCAGCAGTGAATTGAGGGCTGGGGAGCTGTTTTTT CASSELRAGELFF
NA TRBJ2-2 TRBV10-3 once 17 TGTGCCATCAGTGATTCAAGTCCCAGGGCGTACACCGGGGAGCTGTTTTTT CAISDSSPRAYTGELFF
TRBD2 TRBJ2-3 TRBV6-5 few 16 TGTGCCAGCAGTTACGGGTTAGCGGGGAAAACAGATACGCAGTATTTT CASSYGLAGKTDTQYF
TRBD1 TRBJ1-2 TRBV9 few 13 TGTGCCAGCAGCGTGGGGACAGGGTTTGGCTACACCTTC CASSVGTGFGYTF
NA TRBJ1-4 TRBV6-1 NA 15 TGTGCCAGCAGTGAACAGGGTGATAAGGATGAAAAACTGTTTTTT CASSEQGDKDEKLFF
TRBD2 TRBJ2-1 TRBV4-3 many 16 TGCGCCAGCAGCCAAGATAGCGGGAGCTCCTACAATGAGCAGTTCTTC CASSQDSGSSYNEQFF
TRBD1 TRBJ1-5 TRBV7-9 NA 15 TGTGCCAGCAGCGTAGGACAGGGAGGTAATCAGCCCCAGCATTTT CASSVGQGGNQPQHF
TRBD2 TRBJ2-7 TRBV6-1 NA 16 TGTGCCAGCAGTGTAACCGGGACTAGCGGGAACTACGAGCAGTACTTC CASSVTGTSGNYEQYF
TRBD1 TRBJ2-7 TRBV11-1 few 14 TGTGCCAGCAGCTCGCGGACAGGGAGCTACGAGCAGTACTTC CASSSRTGSYEQYF
NA TRBJ2-7 TRBV4-3 few 19 TGCGCCAGCAGCCAAGCCACCCGGGGGCCAGGGGGGCCCTCCTACGAGCAGTACTTC CASSQATRGPGGPSYEQYF
TRBD2 TRBJ2-7 TRBV5-6 NA 15 TGTGCCAGCAGCTTAGAGGGTAGCGGGGACTACGAGCAGTACTTC CASSLEGSGDYEQYF
NA TRBJ1-2 TRBV2 NA 14 TGTGCCAGCAGTCCCTTGACAGCTAACTATGGCTACACCTTC CASSPLTANYGYTF
NA TRBJ1-1 TRBV13 NA 13 TGTGCCAGCAGCCTCGATAAGGGGTCGAAAGCTTTCTTT CASSLDKGSKAFF
TRBD2 TRBJ2-3 TRBV4-1 NA 17 TGCGCCAGCAGCCAAACGCCGGCTAGCGGGTCCACAGATACGCAGTATTTT CASSQTPASGSTDTQYF
NA TRBJ1-2 TRBV10-2 few 15 TGCGCCAGCAGTGACCCAGGGCTTTATAACTATGGCTACACCTTC CASSDPGLYNYGYTF
TRBD2 TRBJ2-2 TRBV19 NA 16 TGTGCCAGTAGTTGGGGACTAGCGGGGACCACCGGGGAGCTGTTTTTT CASSWGLAGTTGELFF
NA TRBJ1-5 TRBV7-9 NA 15 TGTGCCAGCAGCGCCGGCGGACAGAACAATCAGCCCCAGCATTTT CASSAGGQNNQPQHF
TRBD1 TRBJ2-7 TRBV10-1 few 14 TGCGCCAGCAGTGAGTCGGGGGACAGCTACGAGCAGTACTTC CASSESGDSYEQYF
TRBD1 TRBJ2-7 TRBV18 NA 16 TGTGCCAGCTCGCTGATGACAGGGTCGTTGGTCGACGAGCAGTACTTC CASSLMTGSLVDEQYF
TRBD1 TRBJ1-1 TRBV30 NA 13 TGTGCCTGGAGGGACAGGGGCGACACTGAAGCTTTCTTT CAWRDRGDTEAFF
NA TRBJ1-4 TRBV15 few 15 TGTGCCACCAGCCCAATCACGGGGGGTGTTGAAAAACTGTTTTTT CATSPITGGVEKLFF
NA TRBJ1-4 TRBV28 few 18 TGTGCCAGCAGCCACTCGCCAGGTTTAGGTTCAACTAATGAAAAACTGTTTTTT CASSHSPGLGSTNEKLFF
NA TRBJ1-4 TRBV6-5 few 14 TGTGCCAGCAGGGGGACATTGTCTGGGGAAAAACTGTTTTTT CASRGTLSGEKLFF
NA TRBJ2-1 TRBV16 NA 14 TGTGCCAGCTCCCGTAGTTTGTCCTACAATGAGCAGTTCTTC CASSRSLSYNEQFF
NA TRBJ2-4 TRBV7-9 NA 14 TGTGCCAGCAGACTAGGGTCGGGGTTGGGCGGGATCGCCTTC CASRLGSGLGGIAF
NA TRBJ2-7 TRBV11-2 NA 12 TGTGCCAGCCTACAGGTCGGCTACGAGCAGTACTTC CASLQVGYEQYF
TRBD1 TRBJ1-5 TRBV28 few 15 TGTGCCAGCAGTTTATGGAAACAGGGGTATCAGCCCCAGCATTTT CASSLWKQGYQPQHF
NA TRBJ1-2 TRBV9 NA 14 TGTGCCAGCAGCGTAGGCGGGGGAAACTATGGCTACACCTTC CASSVGGGNYGYTF
TRBD2 TRBJ2-3 TRBV27 few 16 TGTGCCAGCAGTTTTAGCGGGGGGCATATGGCAGATACGCAGTATTTT CASSFSGGHMADTQYF
TRBD2 TRBJ2-5 TRBV5-1 NA 15 TGCGCCAGCAGCTTGGGCCAGCGGGGGGTGGAGACCCAGTACTTC CASSLGQRGVETQYF
NA TRBJ1-1 TRBV19 NA 16 TGTGCCAGTACTAAGGGGAGGTCCTCCCGTAGCGCTGAAGCTTTCTTT CASTKGRSSRSAEAFF
NA TRBJ2-7 TRBV27 NA 14 TGTGCCAGCAGAACCACGACAGGTCTCTACGAGCAGTACTTC CASRTTTGLYEQYF